This record concerns one TCR beta chain sequence. Antigen unknown. TCRdb analysed the 5' RACE reads with MiXCR anew, one entry per CDR3 protein. This table has 140,000 to 150,000 distinct CDR3 sequences, about 6% appearing once. These data are taken from a study of T-cell memory formation after mild COVID-19. Study findings and constraints: A subset of responding clones appeared in pre-infection memory, suggesting cross-reactive memory joined.

This CDR3 comprises 13 residues. V lost 1 base and J lost 6, with 8 bases in between. CDR1 is LGHNA and CDR2 is YNFKEQ in the germline V gene. V gene TRBV4-2 combines with J gene TRBJ2-3, with D possibly matching TRBD1 (6 bases). The sequence was collected from an adult woman who had mild COVID-19 (a few samples of this study predate the infection). Cell type and time point are not known. Sequenced material: PBMCs or a T cell subset sorted from them (not recorded which). The CDR3 reads CASSQGTADTQYF. As DNA, the CDR3 is TGTGCCAGCAGCCAAGGGACAGCGGATACGCAGTATTTT.